These T cell receptor beta chains were read from a single sample in a study of T cell responses to AZD1222 COVID-19 vaccine. The assay was immunoSEQ multiplex PCR, and TCRdb's table has in-frame clones only and misses some. The sample lists about 140,000 clones; approximately 90% were seen once. The specimen comprised peripheral blood, sampled on day 0 of AZD1222 vaccination. The receptor set was obtained from an adult in good health. The CDR3 runs from the conserved cysteine through the conserved F or W. A D gene is named only where the DNA matches it firmly. Part of the rows lack a size; the others show once, few, many or a class for expanded clones.

>-|TRBJ1-1|TRBV28|-
TGTGCCAGCAGCTCGACCCTTGAATTGAACACTGAAGCTTTCTTT
CASSSTLELNTEAFF
>TRBD2|TRBJ2-1|TRBV6-5|-
TGTGCCAGCAGTTACTCGGGGGGAGGGCTAGCCGCGTTCTTC
CASSYSGGGLAAFF
>TRBD1|TRBJ1-2|TRBV5-1|-
TGCGCCAGCAGCCCAGGAGGGGGCGCGAACTATGGCTACACCTTC
CASSPGGGANYGYTF
>TRBD1|TRBJ2-7|TRBV4-1|-
TGCGCCAGCAGCCATTCACAGGGGTCCCACTACGAGCAGTACTTC
CASSHSQGSHYEQYF
>-|TRBJ2-1|TRBV9|-
TGTGCCAGCAGCCTAGCCGGGGGGACAACCTACAATGAGCAGTTCTTC
CASSLAGGTTYNEQFF
>-|TRBJ1-2|TRBV30|-
TGTGCCTGGAGGGATAATAACTATGGCTACACCTTC
CAWRDNNYGYTF
>-|TRBJ1-1|TRBV29-1|-
TGCAGCGGACAGTTGAACACTGAAGCTTTCTTT
CSGQLNTEAFF
>-|TRBJ1-2|TRBV4-2|-
TGTGCCAGCAGCCAAGATATGGCACCAACTAACTATGGCTACACCTTC
CASSQDMAPTNYGYTF
>TRBD1|TRBJ1-2|TRBV7-9|-
TGTGCCAGCACGAAAGACAGGGCTTATGGCTACACCTTC
CASTKDRAYGYTF
>-|TRBJ2-3|TRBV19|-
TGTGCCAGTAGTCCTCGGACCGAGGGGCCAGATACGCAGTATTTT
CASSPRTEGPDTQYF
>-|TRBJ2-2|TRBV2|-
TGTGCCAGCAGGGAATGGACAGTGAACACCGGGGAGCTGTTTTTT
CASREWTVNTGELFF
>-|TRBJ1-2|TRBV28|-
TGTGCCAGCAGGACGCCCGGAACGGGGGGTCCTTATGGCTACACCTTC
CASRTPGTGGPYGYTF
>-|TRBJ1-2|TRBV4-1|-
TGCGCCAGCAGCCAAGCCACAACCCAGGGCTACTATGGCTACACCTTC
CASSQATTQGYYGYTF
>-|TRBJ2-2|TRBV5-1|-
TGCGCCAGCAGCTTTCAGGGGGGTGTGAACACCGGGGAGCTGTTTTTT
CASSFQGGVNTGELFF
>TRBD1|TRBJ1-4|TRBV14|-
TGTGCCAGCAGCGGTTACAGGGGGCTGAGAGAAAAACTGTTTTTT
CASSGYRGLREKLFF
>-|TRBJ2-6|TRBV19|-
TGTGCCAGTAGTGGGTCCCCGGGACGATCTGGGGCCAACGTCCTGACTTTC
CASSGSPGRSGANVLTF
>TRBD2|TRBJ2-4|TRBV7-2|once
TGTGCCAGCAGCTTAGGGGATTCGGGACTACTGAGTCGAAACATTCAGTACTTC
CASSLGDSGLLSRNIQYF
>-|TRBJ1-4|TRBV30|-
TGTGCCTGGAGTCAGGTCCAAACTAATGAAAAACTGTTTTTT
CAWSQVQTNEKLFF
>-|TRBJ1-5|TRBV24-1|-
TGTGCCACCAGTGATGGTAGGGAATCCCAGCATTTT
CATSDGRESQHF
>-|TRBJ2-5|TRBV7-2|-
TGTGCCAGCAGCTTAGGGCGCCGGGAGACCCAGTACTTC
CASSLGRRETQYF
>TRBD1|TRBJ2-3|TRBV28|-
TGTGCCAGCAGTTTTGGCCCGGGACAGACAATATCCACAGATACGCAGTATTTT
CASSFGPGQTISTDTQYF
>-|TRBJ1-2|TRBV30|-
TGTGCCTGGAGTCATAGGGGGTCGGATGGCTACACCTTC
CAWSHRGSDGYTF
>TRBD2|TRBJ2-3|TRBV5-1|-
TGCACCAGCAGCTTGGGGGGGAGAGCAGATACGCAGTATTTT
CTSSLGGRADTQYF
>TRBD1|TRBJ1-1|TRBV2|-
TGTGCCAGCAGTTCTGGGACAGGGAACACTGAAGCTTTCTTT
CASSSGTGNTEAFF
>-|TRBJ2-7|TRBV13|-
TGTGCCAGCAGCTCTCGGCCAGGGCAATCCTACGAGCAGTACTTC
CASSSRPGQSYEQYF
>TRBD2|TRBJ2-1|TRBV28|-
TGTGCCAGCGGTAGCGGGAGCTACAATGAGCAGTTCTTC
CASGSGSYNEQFF
>-|TRBJ1-1|TRBV18|-
TGTGCCAGCTCACTCTATAGGGGGAACACTGAAGCTTTCTTT
CASSLYRGNTEAFF
>TRBD1|TRBJ1-2|TRBV30|-
TGTGCCTGGCGATTTAGGGGGCCTAGCTATGGCTACACCTTC
CAWRFRGPSYGYTF
>-|TRBJ2-7|TRBV5-6|-
TGTGCCAGCAGCTTGTCTCCAGGGACGGTCCTTGACGCCTTC
CASSLSPGTVLDAF
>-|TRBJ2-2|TRBV7-2|once
TGTGCCAGCAGCCCCCCGGCAGTCCACACCGGGGAGCTGTTTTTT
CASSPPAVHTGELFF
>-|TRBJ1-1|TRBV5-5|-
TGTGCCAGCAGATTAGGCGGGGGGACTGAAGCTTTCTTT
CASRLGGGTEAFF
>-|TRBJ1-1|TRBV18|-
TGTGCCAGCTCACCATTGGCCACCTCAATGAACACTGAAGCTTTCTTT
CASSPLATSMNTEAFF
>TRBD2|TRBJ2-1|TRBV5-1|-
TGCGCCAGCACCGGCGGTGGGGGAGGGCCCTACAATGAGCAGTTCTTC
CASTGGGGGPYNEQFF
>TRBD2|TRBJ2-1|TRBV7-8|-
TGTGCCAGCAGCGCCCCGGGACTAGCTGGAAATGAGCAGTTCTTC
CASSAPGLAGNEQFF
>-|TRBJ2-3|TRBV4-3|-
TGCGCCAGCAGCCAAGATTGGGAATCCGTTTGGGGCACAGATACGCAGTATTTT
CASSQDWESVWGTDTQYF
>TRBD2|TRBJ2-2|TRBV30|once
TGTGCCTGGAACGTTGCGGGGGGACCGAACACCGGGGAGCTGTTTTTT
CAWNVAGGPNTGELFF
>-|TRBJ2-5|TRBV7-9|-
TGTGCCAGCAGCCCCAGGGTTAGCTCCACTCAAGAGACCCAGTACTTC
CASSPRVSSTQETQYF
>TRBD1|TRBJ2-1|TRBV11-2|-
TGTGCCAGCAGCGCCGGGACAGGGTCCTACAATGAGCAGTTCTTC
CASSAGTGSYNEQFF
>TRBD1|TRBJ1-6|TRBV5-1|-
TGCGCCAGCAGCCCTGGGACAGGGCAAGGATCACCCCTCCACTTT
CASSPGTGQGSPLHF
>-|TRBJ1-1|TRBV6-2/TRBV6-3|-
TGTGCCAGCAGTTACGGGTCTTCCGGCGGGACTGAAGCTTTCTTT
CASSYGSSGGTEAFF
>-|TRBJ2-3|TRBV7-7|-
TGTGCTAGCAGCCGAGACATCGCCCGCACAGATACGCAGTATTTT
CASSRDIARTDTQYF
>-|TRBJ1-5|TRBV23-1|-
TGCGCCACTCCGGGGGGGGTCAATCAGCCCCAGCATTTT
CATPGGVNQPQHF
>TRBD1|TRBJ2-2|TRBV4-3|-
TGCGCCAGCAGCCCCGGGGTCGGGACAGGATACACTGGGGAGCTGTTTTTT
CASSPGVGTGYTGELFF
>-|TRBJ1-1|TRBV2|-
TGTGCCAGCAGGGATGGGACTAGGAACACTGAAGCTTTCTTT
CASRDGTRNTEAFF
>TRBD1|TRBJ1-1|TRBV27|-
TGTGCCAGCAGTTTAGCAGGACAGGGGCCATTTGAAGCTTTCTTT
CASSLAGQGPFEAFF
>-|TRBJ1-2|TRBV6-6|-
TGTGCCAGCACCCCTCCACAGATCAACTATGGCTACACCTTC
CASTPPQINYGYTF
>TRBD1|TRBJ1-5|TRBV15|-
TGTGCCACCAGCAGTACAGGGGGCGAGGGCAATCAGCCCCAGCATTTT
CATSSTGGEGNQPQHF
>TRBD1|TRBJ2-7|TRBV2|-
TGTGCCAGCAGAGCCGGGACAGGGTCCTACGAGCAGTACTTC
CASRAGTGSYEQYF
>-|TRBJ1-3|TRBV7-9|-
TGTGCCAGCAGCCCCGGGACCGCTGGAAACACCATATATTTT
CASSPGTAGNTIYF
>TRBD2|TRBJ2-3|TRBV4-1|-
TGCGCCAGCAGCCAAGAACTAGCGGACGTCACAGATACGCAGTATTTT
CASSQELADVTDTQYF